This T cell receptor (beta chain) was observed in a study of T cell repertoires in MIS-A myocarditis (dated by TCRdb to between 2020 and 2023). The immunoSEQ bias-controlled multiplex PCR was used to amplify TCRbeta CDR3 regions, which were then sequenced at high throughput. Per the original workflow: The immunoSEQ vendor pipeline collapsed and filtered the CDR3 sequences so that the abundance and frequency of each unique TCRbeta CDR3 could be quantified. CD-HIT clustered dominant CDR3 amino acid sequences with SARS-CoV-2-specific ImmuneCODE TCRbeta sequences at a 90% global sequence identity threshold. Clones were classed as hyperexpanded at frequencies of 0.1 to 1 and as large at frequencies of 0.01 to 0.1. CDR3 amino acid sequences and V and J gene assignments of dominant clones were confirmed with MiXCR. The R stringdist package was used to calculate Levenshtein distances between the patient clonotypes and the ImmuneCODE hits. TCRdb provides this immuneACCESS table in a form limited to in-frame rearrangements. Some clones are lacking; in checked studies, under half of them reflect an unresolved V gene, and why the rest are absent is not known. The DNA was the basis for D and trimming; V, J and clone size are from that table. This sample comprises around 10,000 clones, approximately 90% of them detected only once. The ten top clones hold 2% to 2.5% of the sample.

Remarks on this clone: The antigen this receptor binds is unknown. Base-call qualities are not available, and no considerably larger clone is one nucleotide away.

The CDR3 runs 15 amino acids, cysteine and phenylalanine included. Left in the record is the CDR3 DNA by itself, 45 bases read in frame from the first base. According to the germline V gene (reference sequence), CDR1 reads SGHKS and CDR2 reads YYEKEE. Trimming costs V 0 bases and J 4 bases, and their ends lie 13 bases apart. The QIAamp DNA FFPE kit was used to extract genomic DNA from formalin-fixed paraffin-embedded autopsy tissue. Specimen: thoracic lymph node tissue obtained at autopsy. The chain links TRBV5-5 with TRBJ1-2, and the D gene may be TRBD1, 5 bases matching. The TCR originated in a man aged 18 to 29 with fulminant myocarditis from multisystem inflammatory syndrome in adults (MIS-A) after COVID-19. The CDR3 protein sequence reads: CASSLAIRTGYGYTF. The DNA reads as follows: TGTGCCAGCAGCTTGGCTATAAGAACAGGCTATGGCTACACCTTC.